This TCR beta chain was identified in a study of cytomegalovirus exposure and HLA in healthy donors. Overall study results and limits: The authors later found TCR association rates varying by HLA locus, with DRB1 most and HLA-C fewest.

This clone was detected once. Its specificity is unknown. PCR amplification relied on 60 Vbeta primers (plus 13 Jbeta primers). Sequenced by immunoSEQ multiplex PCR; TCRdb stores in-frame clones only, minus some. Of 150,000 to 200,000 clones listed, 80% are singletons. The CDR3 runs to 15 residues. The germline V gene encodes CDR1 LNHDA and CDR2 SQIVND (reference sequence). J was trimmed by 1 base and V by 4 bases; bases with no gene match: 6. The sequencing sample was made of PBMCs. V and J are TRBV19 and TRBJ1-1; 7 bases align to TRBD1. The origin of this receptor is a woman between 35 and 50 years old in good health and CMV-seronegative. CDR3 in DNA: TGTGCCAGTAGTAGTCAGGGGGTATGGAACACTGAAGCTTTCTTT. This sequence encodes CASSSQGVWNTEAFF.